This T cell receptor (beta chain) was found in a study of human T cells and chemical hapten exposure. Regarding the study as a whole: Large CDR3 similarity clusters arose significantly more often from expanded TCRs than from controls.

TCRdb re-called the RACE reads with MiXCR, one entry per CDR3 protein. The repertoire includes 100,000 to 150,000 distinct CDR3 sequences, around 10% of them detected once, and under 2.5% sits in the top ten. Time point here: patch test 3, about 24 weeks after DPC sensitization. Treatment described: therapeutic diphenylcyclopropenone sensitization with weekly scalp DPC. The donor pool consisted of alopecia patients aged 18 to 70 years, considered suitable for DPC. Unfractionated whole blood was the source of the extracted total RNA. This clonotype appeared many times. Its antigen is undetermined. Material: whole blood, obtained in connection with sensitization to the hapten diphenylcyclopropenone (DPC). This clonotype was obtained from a woman between 50 and 59 years old with alopecia areata. Some clones in this sample may be carry-over from other donors' samples.

CDR3 amino acids: CASSQDSRYEQYF. CDR3 nucleotides: TGTGCCAGCAGCCAGGACAGCCGGTACGAGCAGTACTTC. The genes are TRBV14 and TRBJ2-7, with a tentative D call TRBD1 (6 bases). Germline loops: CDR1 SGHDN, CDR2 FVKESK. The ends were cut back, 3 bases at V and 4 bases at J, with 10 bases in the middle. The CDR3 is made up of 13 amino acids.